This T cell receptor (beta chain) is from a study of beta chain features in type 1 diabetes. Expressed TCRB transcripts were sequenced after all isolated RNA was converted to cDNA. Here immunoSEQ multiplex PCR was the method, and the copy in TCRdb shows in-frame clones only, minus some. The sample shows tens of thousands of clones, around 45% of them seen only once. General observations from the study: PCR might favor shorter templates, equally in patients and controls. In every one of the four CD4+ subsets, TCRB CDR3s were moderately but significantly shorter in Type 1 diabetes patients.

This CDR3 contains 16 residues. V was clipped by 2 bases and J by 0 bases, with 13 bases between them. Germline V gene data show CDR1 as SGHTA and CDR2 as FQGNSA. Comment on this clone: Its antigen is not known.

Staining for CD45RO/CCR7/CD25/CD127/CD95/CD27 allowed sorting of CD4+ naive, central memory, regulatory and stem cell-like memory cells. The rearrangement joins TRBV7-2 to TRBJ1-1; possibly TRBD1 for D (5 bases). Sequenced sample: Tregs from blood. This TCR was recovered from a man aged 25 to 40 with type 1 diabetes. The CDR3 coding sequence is TGTGCCAGCAGCTTAAAGACAGAGAACCTGAACACTGAAGCTTTCTTT. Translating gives CASSLKTENLNTEAFF.